Each of the 32 T cell receptor beta chains below was sequenced from the same sample in a study of CD8+ T cells in alopecia areata. Following RNA extraction, reverse transcription yielded cDNA that acted as the sequencing template. The data were produced by immunoSEQ multiplex PCR, yet TCRdb's version contains in-frame clones alone and is incomplete. The data hold fewer than 350,000 clones, with 55% to 70% observed a single time. Treatment specified: oral pan-JAK inhibitor, 5-10 mg twice daily. Sequences were derived from CD4+ T cells sorted from blood, sampled at week 24, from a patient treated with tofacitinib. These receptors were obtained from a human donor with alopecia areata.

The CDR3 loop is CASSIYSTDTQYF. The CDR3 nucleotides are TGTGCCAGCAGTATATACAGCACAGATACGCAGTATTTT. The chain couples TRBV27 to TRBJ2-3; no clear D gene. The CDR3 has 13 residues. Trimming pared 5 bases from V and 0 bases from J, leaving 6 bases between. CDR1 MNHEY and CDR2 SMNVEV come from the germline V gene (reference sequence).

This chain uses TRBV6-5 with TRBJ1-6; TRBD1 is a possible D gene (5 bases). Germline CDR1 and CDR2: MNHEY and SVGAGI. Trimming pared 6 bases from V and 5 bases from J, leaving 14 bases between. The CDR3 is made up of 15 amino acids. This CDR3 reads CASRAAVGDNSPLHF. The CDR3 region has the DNA TGTGCCAGCAGAGCCGCTGTGGGGGATAATTCACCCCTCCACTTT.

The chain carries TRBV7-9 and TRBJ1-5; D unclear. CDR3 length: 12 residues. The V end lost 4 bases, the J end lost 7 bases, and 8 bases lay between the germline ends. Germline assignment: CDR1 SEHNR and CDR2 FQNEAQ (reference sequence). CDR3 sequence (DNA): TGTGCCAGCAGCTATTTAGGCCAGCCCCAGCATTTT. This gives the protein CASSYLGQPQHF.

This clone was picked up a small number of times. The chain is built from TRBV20-1 and TRBJ1-2, with D perhaps TRBD1 (6 bases). The CDR3 runs 10 residues. Between the trimmed V and J ends, which lost 5 bases and 7 bases, there was a span of 8 bases. Germline V gives CDR1 DFQATT, CDR2 SNEGSKA (reference sequence). The CDR3 region has the DNA TGCAGTGCTTACAGGGTTGGCTACACCTTC. Amino acid sequence: CSAYRVGYTF.

Details on this clone: This specimen includes other DNA sequences encoding the same CDR3. The chain is built from TRBV5-1 and TRBJ2-5; 7 bases map to TRBD1. This CDR3 contains 13 residues. Germline lookup yields CDR1 SGHRS and CDR2 YFSETQ. The trim removed 2 bases at V and 3 bases at J, leaving 1 base unmatched. The chain's CDR3 is CASSFDREETQYF. As DNA, the CDR3 is TGCGCCAGCAGCTTCGACAGGGAAGAGACCCAGTACTTC. The whole variable domain, remainder taken from reference TRBV5-1 and TRBJ2-5, is KAGVTQTPRYLIKTRGQQVTLSCSPISGHRSVSWYQQTPGQGLQFLFEYFSETQRNKGNFPGRFSGRQFSNSRSEMNVSTLELGDSALYLCASSFDREETQYFGPGTRLLVL.

This chain connects TRBV29-1 to TRBJ1-2; D unresolved. V lost 6 bases and J 9 bases, leaving 17 bases between the germline ends. The CDR3 loop spans 12 amino acids. Germline V gives CDR1 SQVTM, CDR2 ANQGSEA. The CDR3 DNA follows: TGCAGCGTCGCAAGTCCCGGGCTTAGCTACACCTTC. This codes for CSVASPGLSYTF.

A word on this clone: Different DNA sequences within this sample yield the same CDR3. The chain couples TRBV29-1 to TRBJ2-2; no clear D gene. Trimming stripped 4 bases from V and 5 bases from J, with 8 bases between. CDR1 is SQVTM and CDR2 is ANQGSEA in the germline V gene. The CDR3 runs to 12 residues. The CDR3 here is CSVVSGTGELFF. DNA of the CDR3: TGCAGCGTTGTTTCTGGGACCGGGGAGCTGTTTTTT.

The chain is built from TRBV27 and TRBJ2-5; 14 bases agree with TRBD2. Trimming took 3 bases from V and 1 from J; bases not matched to a gene: 1. Looked up from germline, CDR1 is MNHEY and CDR2 is SMNVEV (reference sequence). The CDR3 totals 16 residues. The CDR3 is CASSFGTSGGQETQYF. CDR3 DNA: TGTGCCAGCAGTTTTGGGACTAGCGGGGGCCAAGAGACCCAGTACTTC.

The chain couples TRBV30 to TRBJ1-6, with D unresolved. The CDR3 sequence is 13 residues long. V shed 5 bases and J shed 7 bases, with 12 bases lying between them. The germline CDR1 and CDR2 sequences are GTSNPN and SVGIG (reference sequence). CDR3 coding DNA: TGTGCCTGGGCAGGAGAAGCAAATTCACCCCTCCACTTT. This sequence encodes CAWAGEANSPLHF.

This clone turned up a few times. This sequence joins TRBV7-9 and TRBJ2-7; D is perhaps TRBD1 or TRBD2 (5 bases each). The CDR3 length is 15 residues. Germline V gene lookup returns CDR1 SEHNR and CDR2 FQNEAQ (reference sequence). Trimming pared 4 bases from V and 2 bases from J, leaving 15 bases between. The CDR3 region is CASSSPRGIAYEQYF. In nucleotides, the CDR3 is TGTGCCAGCAGCTCTCCCCGGGGCATCGCCTACGAGCAGTACTTC.

This clone was observed a handful of times. The rearrangement joins TRBV28 to TRBJ1-6; D is ambiguous. The germline gives CDR1 MDHEN, CDR2 SYDVKM. V was shortened by 10 bases and J by 8 bases, with 15 bases between the two germline ends. The length of the CDR3 is 13 residues. CDR3 amino acids: CATCPPGDSPLHF. The CDR3, as DNA: TGTGCCACCTGTCCTCCCGGGGATTCACCCCTCCACTTT.

The chain has TRBV20-1 and TRBJ2-3, with D hard to call. Germline V gives CDR1 DFQATT, CDR2 SNEGSKA (reference sequence). This CDR3 contains 11 residues. V was shortened by 7 bases and J by 6 bases, with 11 bases between the two germline ends. CDR3 in amino acids: CSGVSADTQYF. The CDR3 nucleotides read TGCAGTGGTGTCTCGGCGGATACGCAGTATTTT.

This chain connects TRBV7-8 to TRBJ1-6; 8 bases map to TRBD1. The ends lost 8 bases at V and 8 bases at J; junction bases unmatched: 8. The V gene's germline CDR1 is SGHVS and CDR2 FQNEAQ. The CDR3 is 14 amino acids. The CDR3 bases are TGTGCCAGCTGGTCCCAGGGGGCGTATTCACCCCTCCACTTT. Translation gives CASWSQGAYSPLHF.

V gene TRBV28 combines with J gene TRBJ1-5; D gene uncertain. The CDR3 spans 14 residues. V shed 3 bases and J shed 3 bases, with 9 bases lying between them. CDR1 is MDHEN and CDR2 is SYDVKM in the germline V gene. Written as DNA, the CDR3 is TGTGCCAGCAGTTTGTGGGGAAACAATCAGCCCCAGCATTTT. Translating it yields CASSLWGNNQPQHF.

The chain couples TRBV2 to TRBJ2-7; possible D gene TRBD1, 5 bases. Between the trimmed V and J ends, which lost 4 bases and 3 bases, there was a span of 7 bases. The CDR3 covers 12 residues. Germline values: CDR1 SNHLY, CDR2 FYNNEI. The CDR3 reads CASSAQGYEQYF. The CDR3 DNA is TGTGCCAGCAGTGCTCAGGGCTACGAGCAGTACTTC.

The chain has TRBV29-1 and TRBJ1-5; D unresolved. The CDR3 has 13 amino acids. Trimming cost V 4 bases and J 3 bases, with 10 bases left between them. Germline-derived CDR1 and CDR2 are SQVTM and ANQGSEA. CDR3 in DNA: TGCAGCGTTGGAACCGGGAACAATCAGCCCCAGCATTTT. Encoded protein: CSVGTGNNQPQHF. Drawing the rest from reference TRBV29-1 and TRBJ1-5, the complete variable domain is SAVISQKPSRDICQRGTSLTIQCQVDSQVTMMFWYRQQPGQSLTLIATANQGSEATYESGFVIDKFPISRPNLTFSTLTVSNMSPEDSSIYLCSVGTGNNQPQHFGDGTRLSIL.

The J gene is TRBJ1-2, the V gene TRBV7-2; D uncertain. This CDR3 has 13 amino acids. Germline loops: CDR1 SGHTA, CDR2 FQGNSA. Trimming took 4 bases from V and 0 from J, leaving 6 bases between them. CDR3 DNA sequence: TGTGCCAGCAGCTGGGAAGCTAACTATGGCTACACCTTC. Translated, it gives CASSWEANYGYTF.

The rearrangement uses TRBV11-1 and TRBJ2-6; D is unclear. V lost 2 bases, J lost 0 bases, and 11 bases lay in between. CDR1 SGHAT and CDR2 FQDESV come from the germline V gene (reference sequence). The CDR3 is made up of 17 amino acids. The CDR3 DNA follows: TGTGCCAGCAGCTTAATACGACGTCACTCTGGGGCCAACGTCCTGACTTTC. Protein: CASSLIRRHSGANVLTF.

The V gene is TRBV7-2, the J gene TRBJ1-1; possible D gene TRBD1, 6 bases. Germline CDR1 reads SGHTA; CDR2 reads FQGNSA. The CDR3 spans 15 residues. The V end was cut by 2 bases, the J end by 6 bases, with 16 bases between. The CDR3 nucleotides are TGTGCCAGCAGCTTAAGGTTTCAGGGGTGGTCTGAAGCTTTCTTT. Protein sequence: CASSLRFQGWSEAFF.

This chain joins TRBV4-1 and TRBJ2-3; weak D call: TRBD2 (6 bases). Germline V gene sequence: CDR1 MGHRA, CDR2 YSYEKL. Between the trimmed V and J ends, which lost 6 bases and 1 base, there was a span of 14 bases. The CDR3 spans 15 residues. The CDR3 loop is CASRVGTARTDTQYF. The CDR3 nucleotides read TGCGCCAGCAGGGTCGGGACTGCACGCACAGATACGCAGTATTTT.

The gene calls are TRBV2 and TRBJ1-1; maybe TRBD1 (6 bases). Germline CDR1 reads SNHLY; CDR2 reads FYNNEI. V lost 7 bases and J 4 bases, leaving 16 bases between the germline ends. CDR3 size: 14 residues. DNA for the CDR3: TGTGCCAGCATACGGAAGGGGGGAGGCACTGAAGCTTTCTTT. It codes for CASIRKGGGTEAFF.

This sequence joins TRBV7-8 and TRBJ2-5; 9 bases are shared with TRBD2. V lost 0 bases to trimming and J lost 7 bases; unmatched junction nucleotides: 12. This CDR3 has 17 amino acids. Germline loops: CDR1 SGHVS, CDR2 FQNEAQ. The CDR3 spells CASSLARRGGMWVTQYF. DNA for the CDR3: TGTGCCAGCAGCTTAGCAAGGCGGGGGGGCATGTGGGTGACCCAGTACTTC.

This sequence joins TRBV2 and TRBJ1-2; D gene ambiguous. This CDR3 has 14 amino acids. Trimming shortened V by 5 bases and J by 4 bases, and 14 bases separated the two germline ends. Germline CDR1 SNHLY, CDR2 FYNNEI. The CDR3 spells CASSTITGSYGYTF. CDR3 nucleotide sequence: TGTGCCAGCAGTACAATAACGGGGTCCTATGGCTACACCTTC.

V is TRBV7-8 and J is TRBJ1-6; D is unclear. Trimming removed 2 bases at V and 7 bases at J, with 9 bases between. The germline V gene has CDR1 SGHVS and CDR2 FQNEAQ. The CDR3 spans 14 residues. CDR3 DNA sequence: TGTGCCAGCAGCTTAACAGACGGAAATTCACCCCTCCACTTT. This gives the protein CASSLTDGNSPLHF.

This clone was detected once. Within the sample, other DNA sequences also encode this same CDR3. This chain uses TRBV30 with TRBJ2-4; the D gene is possibly TRBD2 (6 bases). Trimming stripped 2 bases from V and 3 bases from J, with 8 bases between. The CDR3 is made up of 13 amino acids. Germline CDR1 reads GTSNPN; CDR2 reads SVGIG (reference sequence). CDR3 protein: CAWSPGVKNIQYF. DNA for the CDR3: TGTGCCTGGAGTCCGGGGGTCAAAAACATTCAGTACTTC.

Only a few counts were recorded for this clone. The chain joins TRBV5-1 to TRBJ2-5, with a weak D call TRBD1 (6 bases). Per the germline V gene, CDR1 is SGHRS and CDR2 is YFSETQ. The CDR3 runs 15 residues. Trimming took 0 bases from V and 6 from J, leaving 15 bases between them. CDR3 amino acids: CASSLAGGQGQTQYF. The CDR3 DNA is TGCGCCAGCAGCTTGGCCGGAGGTCAGGGGCAGACCCAGTACTTC. The full variable domain, rest sourced from reference TRBV5-1 and TRBJ2-5, is KAGVTQTPRYLIKTRGQQVTLSCSPISGHRSVSWYQQTPGQGLQFLFEYFSETQRNKGNFPGRFSGRQFSNSRSEMNVSTLELGDSALYLCASSLAGGQGQTQYFGPGTRLLVL.

The rearrangement uses TRBV5-1 and TRBJ1-2, with 7 nucleotides matching TRBD1. CDR1 is SGHRS and CDR2 is YFSETQ in the germline V gene. The CDR3 runs 13 residues. The trim removed 4 bases at V and 8 bases at J, leaving 8 bases unmatched. The CDR3 loop reads CASSPTGLGGYTF. CDR3 DNA: TGCGCCAGCAGCCCGACAGGGCTCGGGGGCTACACCTTC.

The CDR3 DNA reads as TGCGCCAGCAGCTTACAGGGACTAATCACAGATACGCAGTATTTT. This codes for CASSLQGLITDTQYF. This chain joins TRBV5-1 and TRBJ2-3; D possibly corresponds to TRBD2 (7 bases). Between the trimmed V and J ends, which lost 2 bases and 2 bases, there was a span of 12 bases. Germline V gene sequence: CDR1 SGHRS, CDR2 YFSETQ. This CDR3 contains 15 residues.

The V gene is TRBV5-1, the J gene TRBJ2-7; 8 bases are a match to TRBD1. The CDR3 extends over 16 amino acids. Unmatched junction bases numbered 13, after V lost 3 bases and J lost 5 bases. Germline loops: CDR1 SGHRS, CDR2 YFSETQ. The CDR3 reads CASSSQGRTGSNEQYF. CDR3 nucleotide sequence: TGCGCCAGCAGCTCCCAGGGGCGGACAGGGTCCAACGAGCAGTACTTC.

This sequence joins TRBV30 and TRBJ1-2, with TRBD1 identical over 7 bases. Germline values: CDR1 GTSNPN, CDR2 SVGIG (reference sequence). CDR3 length: 13 amino acids. Trimming at V came to 1 base and at J to 8 bases, leaving 7 bases not matched to a gene. CDR3 sequence (DNA): TGTGCCTGGAGTGCCCGACAGGGTGCCGGCTACACCTTC. This encodes CAWSARQGAGYTF. The full variable domain, rest sourced from reference TRBV30 and TRBJ1-2, is SQTIHQWPATLVQPVGSPLSLECTVEGTSNPNLYWYRQAAGRGLQLLFYSVGIGQISSEVPQNLSASRPQDRQFILSSKKLLLSDSGFYLCAWSARQGAGYTFGSGTRLTVV.

The genes are TRBV18 and TRBJ2-2; TRBD1 might be the D (6 bases). The CDR3 has 15 residues. The V gene's germline CDR1 is KGHSH and CDR2 LQKENI. V was pared by 2 bases and J by 3 bases, with 10 bases between. CDR3 region: CASSPVRGDTGELFF. CDR3 coding DNA: TGTGCCAGCTCACCAGTCAGGGGAGACACCGGGGAGCTGTTTTTT.

The chain has TRBV4-2 and TRBJ1-5; no clear D. Germline CDR1 and CDR2: LGHNA and YNFKEQ. This CDR3 contains 15 residues. V dropped 0 bases and J dropped 9 bases, with 15 bases sitting between them. The CDR3 DNA sequence: TGTGCCAGCAGCCAAGATACGAGGCAGCTGCGGCCCCAGCATTTT. This translates into CASSQDTRQLRPQHF.